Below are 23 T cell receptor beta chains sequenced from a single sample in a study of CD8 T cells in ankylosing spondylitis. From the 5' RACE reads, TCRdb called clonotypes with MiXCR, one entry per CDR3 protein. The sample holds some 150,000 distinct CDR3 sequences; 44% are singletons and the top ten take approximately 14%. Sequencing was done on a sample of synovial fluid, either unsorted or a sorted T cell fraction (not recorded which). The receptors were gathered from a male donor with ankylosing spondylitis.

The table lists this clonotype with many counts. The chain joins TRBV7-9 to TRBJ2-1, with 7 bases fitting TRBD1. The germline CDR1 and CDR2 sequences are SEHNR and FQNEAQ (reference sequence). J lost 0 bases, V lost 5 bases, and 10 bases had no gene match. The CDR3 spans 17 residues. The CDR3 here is CASSTNRGSDSYNEQFF. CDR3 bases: TGTGCCAGCAGCACCAACAGGGGTTCGGACTCCTACAATGAGCAGTTCTTC.

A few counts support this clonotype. The CDR3 spells CASSPQDRTYQPQHF. The CDR3 nucleotides read TGTGCCAGCAGTCCCCAAGATAGGACTTATCAGCCCCAGCATTTT. This chain links TRBV12-3 or TRBV12-4 with TRBJ1-5; D gene uncertain. The CDR3 has 15 residues. Trimming pared 5 bases from V and 5 bases from J, leaving 16 bases between.

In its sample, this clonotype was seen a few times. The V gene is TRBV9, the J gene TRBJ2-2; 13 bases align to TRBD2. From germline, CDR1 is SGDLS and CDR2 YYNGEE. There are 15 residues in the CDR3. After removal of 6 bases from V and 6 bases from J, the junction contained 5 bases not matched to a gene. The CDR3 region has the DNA TGTGCCAGCACCCGGACTAGCGGGAGTCCCGGGGAGCTGTTTTTT. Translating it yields CASTRTSGSPGELFF.

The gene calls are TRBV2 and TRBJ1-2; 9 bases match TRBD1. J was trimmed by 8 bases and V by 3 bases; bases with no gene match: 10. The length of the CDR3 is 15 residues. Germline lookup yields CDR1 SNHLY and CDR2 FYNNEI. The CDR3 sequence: CASSEWDRASFGYTF. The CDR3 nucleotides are TGTGCCAGCAGTGAGTGGGACAGGGCCTCGTTCGGCTACACCTTC. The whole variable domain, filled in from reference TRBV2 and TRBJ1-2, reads EPEVTQTPSHQVTQMGQEVILRCVPISNHLYFYWYRQILGQKVEFLVSFYNNEISEKSEIFDDQFSVERPDGSNFTLKIRSTKLEDSAMYFCASSEWDRASFGYTFGSGTRLTVV.

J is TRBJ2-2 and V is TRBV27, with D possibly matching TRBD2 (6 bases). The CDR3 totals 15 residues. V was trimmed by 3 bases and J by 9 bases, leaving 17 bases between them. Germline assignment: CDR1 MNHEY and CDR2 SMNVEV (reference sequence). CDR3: CASSLLGQAGRELFF. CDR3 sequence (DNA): TGTGCCAGCAGTTTGCTGGGGCAGGCGGGAAGGGAGCTGTTTTTT.

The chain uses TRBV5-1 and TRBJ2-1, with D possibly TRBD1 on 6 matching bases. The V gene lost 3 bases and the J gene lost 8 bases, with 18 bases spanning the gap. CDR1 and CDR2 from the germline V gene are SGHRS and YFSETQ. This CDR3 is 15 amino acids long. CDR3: CASSSQGLFFYEQFF. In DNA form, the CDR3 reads TGCGCCAGCAGCTCCCAGGGGCTATTCTTCTATGAGCAGTTCTTC.

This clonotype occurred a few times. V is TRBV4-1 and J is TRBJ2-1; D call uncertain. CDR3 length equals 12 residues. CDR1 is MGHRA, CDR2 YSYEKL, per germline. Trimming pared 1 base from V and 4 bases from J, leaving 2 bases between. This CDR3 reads CASSQAYNEQFF. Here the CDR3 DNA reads TGCGCCAGCAGCCAAGCTTACAATGAGCAGTTCTTC.

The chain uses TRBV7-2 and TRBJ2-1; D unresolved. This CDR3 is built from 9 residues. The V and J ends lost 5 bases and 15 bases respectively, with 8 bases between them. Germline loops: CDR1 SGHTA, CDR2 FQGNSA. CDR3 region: CASSPQLFF. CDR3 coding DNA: TGTGCCAGCAGCCCCCAGTTGTTCTTC.

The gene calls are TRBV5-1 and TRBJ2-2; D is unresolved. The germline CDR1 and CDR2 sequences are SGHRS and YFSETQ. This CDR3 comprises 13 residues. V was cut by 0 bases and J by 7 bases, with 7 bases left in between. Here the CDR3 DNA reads TGCGCCAGCAGCTTGGCGGCGCGCGGGGAGCTGTTTTTT. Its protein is CASSLAARGELFF.

The chain's CDR3 is CASSVANNEQFF. In nucleotides, the CDR3 is TGTGCCAGCAGCGTAGCAAACAATGAGCAGTTCTTC. The chain recombines TRBV9 with TRBJ2-1; D gene uncertain. The germline gives CDR1 SGDLS, CDR2 YYNGEE. Trimming took 0 bases from V and 5 from J, leaving 3 bases between them. CDR3 length: 12 residues.

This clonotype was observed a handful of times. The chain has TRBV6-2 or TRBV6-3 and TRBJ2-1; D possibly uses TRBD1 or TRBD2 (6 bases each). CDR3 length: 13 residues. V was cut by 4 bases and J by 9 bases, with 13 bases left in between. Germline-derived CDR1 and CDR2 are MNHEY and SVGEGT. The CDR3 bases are TGTGCCAGCAGTTTAGGGGGGCATGCTGAGCAGTTCTTC. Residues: CASSLGGHAEQFF.

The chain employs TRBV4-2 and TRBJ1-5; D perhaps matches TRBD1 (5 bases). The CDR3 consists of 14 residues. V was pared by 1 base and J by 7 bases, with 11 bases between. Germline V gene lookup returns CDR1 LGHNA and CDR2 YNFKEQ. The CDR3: CASSQGAGKQPQHF. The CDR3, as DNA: TGTGCCAGCAGCCAAGGGGCAGGGAAGCAGCCCCAGCATTTT.

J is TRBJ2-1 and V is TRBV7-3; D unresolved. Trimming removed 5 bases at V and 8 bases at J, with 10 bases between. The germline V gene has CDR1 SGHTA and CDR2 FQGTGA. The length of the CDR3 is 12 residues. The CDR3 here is CASSPRSHEQFF. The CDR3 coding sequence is TGTGCCAGCAGCCCTCGGAGCCATGAGCAGTTCTTC. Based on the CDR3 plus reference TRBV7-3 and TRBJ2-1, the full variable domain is GAGVSQTPSNKVTEKGKYVELRCDPISGHTALYWYRQSLGQGPEFLIYFQGTGAADDSGLPNDRFFAVRPEGSVSTLKIQRTERGDSAVYLCASSPRSHEQFFGPGTRLTVL.

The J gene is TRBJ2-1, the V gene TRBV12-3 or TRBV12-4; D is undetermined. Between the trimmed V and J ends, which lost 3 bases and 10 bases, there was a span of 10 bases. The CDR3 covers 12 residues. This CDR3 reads CASSFVLPEQFF. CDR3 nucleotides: TGTGCCAGCAGTTTTGTACTACCCGAGCAGTTCTTC.

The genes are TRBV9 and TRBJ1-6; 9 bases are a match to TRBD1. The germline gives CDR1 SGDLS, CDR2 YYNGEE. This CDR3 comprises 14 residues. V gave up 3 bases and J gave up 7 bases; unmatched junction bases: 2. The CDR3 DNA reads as TGTGCCAGCAGCGGGACAGGGGAAAATTCACCCCTCCACTTT. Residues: CASSGTGENSPLHF.

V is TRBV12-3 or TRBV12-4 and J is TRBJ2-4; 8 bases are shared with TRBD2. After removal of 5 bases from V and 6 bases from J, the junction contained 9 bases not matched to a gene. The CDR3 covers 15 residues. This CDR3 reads CASSGGRGGRNIQYF. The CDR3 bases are TGTGCCAGCAGTGGGGGACGGGGGGGCCGAAACATTCAGTACTTC.

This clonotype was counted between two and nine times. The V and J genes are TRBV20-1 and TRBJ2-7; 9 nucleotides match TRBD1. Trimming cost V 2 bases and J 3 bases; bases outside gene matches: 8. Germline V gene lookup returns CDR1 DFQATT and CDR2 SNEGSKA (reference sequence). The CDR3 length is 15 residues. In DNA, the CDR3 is TGCAGTGCTAGATCCCTGACAGGGGGGGACTACGAGCAGTACTTC. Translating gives CSARSLTGGDYEQYF.

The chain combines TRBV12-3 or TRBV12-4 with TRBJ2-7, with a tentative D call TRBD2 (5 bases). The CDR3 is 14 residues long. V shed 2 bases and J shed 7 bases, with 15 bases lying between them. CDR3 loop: CASSLKRPGYEQYF. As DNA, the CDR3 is TGTGCCAGCAGTTTAAAGCGCCCGGGATATGAGCAGTACTTC.

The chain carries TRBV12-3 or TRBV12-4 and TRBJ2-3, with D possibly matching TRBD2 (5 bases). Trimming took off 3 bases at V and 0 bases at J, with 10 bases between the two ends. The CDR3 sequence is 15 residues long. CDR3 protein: CASSLRAISTDTQYF. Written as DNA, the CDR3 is TGTGCCAGCAGTTTGCGGGCGATCAGCACAGATACGCAGTATTTT.

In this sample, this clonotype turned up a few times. The CDR3 sequence: CASSQVKGAAFF. The CDR3 DNA reads as TGCGCCAGCAGCCAAGTAAAGGGGGCTGCTTTCTTT. The V gene is TRBV4-1, the J gene TRBJ1-1; 7 nucleotides align to TRBD1. The CDR3 length is 12 residues. V lost 1 base and J lost 11; bases outside the gene matches: 4. Germline lookup yields CDR1 MGHRA and CDR2 YSYEKL.

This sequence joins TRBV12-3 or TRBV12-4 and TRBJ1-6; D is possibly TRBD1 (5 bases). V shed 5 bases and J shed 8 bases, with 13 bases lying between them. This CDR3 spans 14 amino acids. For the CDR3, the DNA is TGTGCCAGCAGTCCCGGGGGGGGAGATTCACCCCTCCACTTT. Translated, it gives CASSPGGGDSPLHF.

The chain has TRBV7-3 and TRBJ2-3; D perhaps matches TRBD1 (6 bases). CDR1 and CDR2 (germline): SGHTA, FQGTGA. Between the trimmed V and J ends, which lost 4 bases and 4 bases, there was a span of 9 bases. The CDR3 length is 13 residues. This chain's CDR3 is CASSSGTPDTQYF. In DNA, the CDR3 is TGTGCCAGCAGCTCCGGGACACCAGATACGCAGTATTTT.

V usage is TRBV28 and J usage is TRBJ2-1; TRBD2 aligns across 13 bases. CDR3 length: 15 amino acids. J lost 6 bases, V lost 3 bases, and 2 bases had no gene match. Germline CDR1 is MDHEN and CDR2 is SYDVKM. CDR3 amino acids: CASSLRTSGSNEQFF. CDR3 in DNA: TGTGCCAGCAGTTTGAGGACTAGCGGGAGCAATGAGCAGTTCTTC.